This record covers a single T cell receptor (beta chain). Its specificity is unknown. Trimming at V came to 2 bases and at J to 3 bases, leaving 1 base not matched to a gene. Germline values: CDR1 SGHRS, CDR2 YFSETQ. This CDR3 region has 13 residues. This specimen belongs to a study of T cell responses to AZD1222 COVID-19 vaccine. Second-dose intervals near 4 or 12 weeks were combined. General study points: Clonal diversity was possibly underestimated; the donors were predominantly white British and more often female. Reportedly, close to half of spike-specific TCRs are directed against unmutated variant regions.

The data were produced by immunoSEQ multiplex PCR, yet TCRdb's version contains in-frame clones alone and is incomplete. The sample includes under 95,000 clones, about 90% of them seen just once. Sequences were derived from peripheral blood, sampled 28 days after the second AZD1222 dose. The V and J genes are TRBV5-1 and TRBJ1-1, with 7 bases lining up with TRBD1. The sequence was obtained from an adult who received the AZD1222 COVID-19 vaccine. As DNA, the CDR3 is TGCGCCAGCAGCTTCCAGGGGGACACTGAAGCTTTCTTT. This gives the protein CASSFQGDTEAFF.